This T cell receptor beta chain was recovered during a study of blood T cells in healthy people across ages. Study-level background: Template switching caught about one barcoded beta molecule for each two T cells.

Primers used in a second PCR of about 7 to 12 cycles were a sample-barcoded 5' primer and a J-beta primer mix. TCRdb itself ran the 5' RACE reads through MiXCR, one entry per CDR3 protein. There are 1.5 million to 2 million distinct CDR3 sequences in the sample; about 30% occur only once, and more than 6% lies in the top ten. Germline lookup yields CDR1 SGHRS and CDR2 YFSETQ. V shed 1 base and J 3 bases; nucleotides not matched to a gene: 5. The length of the CDR3 is 16 residues. With each sample, at least 6 micrograms of total RNA were extracted. The sample comprised blood. The J gene is TRBJ2-1, the V gene TRBV5-1, with TRBD1 matching over 9 bases. This TCR was recovered from a woman in her thirties in good health. The CDR3 sequence is CASSLIRDRDYNEQFF. The CDR3 DNA reads TGCGCCAGCAGCTTGATCAGGGACAGGGACTACAATGAGCAGTTCTTC.